This TCR beta chain was documented in a study of post-analysis software for immune sequencing data. For the study at large: The courses of disease that were included comprised relapsing-remitting, secondary progressive and progressive-relapsing multiple sclerosis.

The CDR3 is 15 residues long. Germline CDR1 DFQATT, CDR2 SNEGSKA (reference sequence). With 4 bases removed from V and 4 bases from J, the gap between germline ends came to 17 bases. Only a few counts were recorded for this clonotype. What it binds is unknown. Unique-molecular-identifier-tagged TCR beta cDNA libraries were used. TCRdb itself ran the PCR reads through MiXCR, one entry per CDR3 protein. The data contain roughly 730,000 distinct CDR3 sequences, less than 35% of them singletons. Findings and caveats of the study: When patients were compared with controls, about five TRBV segments were more frequent, TRBV5-6, TRBV5-1 and TRBV20-1 among them.

The rearrangement joins TRBV20-1 to TRBJ2-1; D possibly corresponds to TRBD2 (7 bases). Specimen: blood. The TCR originated in a girl between 5 and 17 years old with multiple sclerosis. CDR3 nucleotide sequence: TGCAGTGCTACGGAGCGGGACAAACCATACAATGAGCAGTTCTTC. It yields the protein CSATERDKPYNEQFF.